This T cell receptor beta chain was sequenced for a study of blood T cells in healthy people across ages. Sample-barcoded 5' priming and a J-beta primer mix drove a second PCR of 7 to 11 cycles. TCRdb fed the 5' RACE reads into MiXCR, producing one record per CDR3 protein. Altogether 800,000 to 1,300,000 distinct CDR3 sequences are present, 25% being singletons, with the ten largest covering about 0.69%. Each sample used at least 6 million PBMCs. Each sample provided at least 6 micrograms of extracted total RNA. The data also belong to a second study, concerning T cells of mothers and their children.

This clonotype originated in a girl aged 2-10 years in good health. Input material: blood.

CDR3 DNA: TGTGCCAGCAGTACCCAGGACGGTTCCACTAATGAAAAACTGTTTTTT. This translates into CASSTQDGSTNEKLFF. V and J are TRBV12-3 or TRBV12-4 and TRBJ1-4, with D uncertain. V gave up 5 bases and J gave up 2 bases, with 15 bases separating them. This CDR3 contains 16 residues.